The table lists the clone carrying this T cell receptor beta chain with a count of one. Its antigen is currently unknown. The repertoire was sequenced with immunoSEQ multiplex PCR; TCRdb's copy has only in-frame clones and lacks some. The data show 80,000 to 100,000 clones, 88% seen once. These data are taken from a study of T cell responses to AZD1222 COVID-19 vaccine. Study outcomes and limitations: Most donors were white British and more were female, and clonal diversity was possibly underestimated. Spike-specific TCR breadth and depth rose after two AZD1222 doses. Only a handful of AZD1222 recipients, roughly six in all, had baseline seropositivity. Along spike, vaccine-associated CD4 TCRs were found throughout, with dominance at 160-218 and 743-854.

The CDR3 covers 13 residues. Germline CDR1 LGHNA, CDR2 YSLEER. Between the trimmed V and J ends, which lost 4 bases and 12 bases, there was a span of 16 bases. The clonotype was recovered from an adult in good health. V is TRBV4-3 and J is TRBJ2-1, with a weak D call TRBD2 (7 bases). The source material was peripheral blood, sampled on day 0 of MenACWY control vaccination. The CDR3 nucleotides read TGCGCCAGCAGCCTCCCGGGGGGCCGGGGGCAGTTCTTC. Encoded protein: CASSLPGGRGQFF.